This T cell receptor (beta chain) is drawn from a study of CD8 T cells in ankylosing spondylitis. Study-level points and caveats: Characteristic, it appeared, of ankylosing spondylitis blood was a TCR beta motif of eight highly homologous variants.

Germline values: CDR1 SGHTA, CDR2 FQGNSA. The CDR3 is made up of 14 amino acids. Trimming stripped 3 bases from V and 7 bases from J, with 13 bases between. On this clonotype: Its antigen is as yet unknown.

TCRdb itself ran the 5' RACE reads through MiXCR, one entry per CDR3 protein. This sample has 250,000 to 350,000 distinct CDR3 sequences; less than 9.5% occur once, and the top ten carry 14% to 15%. This TCR derives from a male donor with ankylosing spondylitis. The specimen sequenced was blood, either unsorted or a sorted T cell fraction (not recorded which). The chain joins TRBV7-2 to TRBJ2-1; D not certain. In DNA, the CDR3 is TGTGCCAGCAGCTTGAACGATGCGATGAATGAGCAGTTCTTC. It encodes CASSLNDAMNEQFF.